The 2 T cell receptor beta chains in this list originate from one sample, sequenced in a study of blood T cell repertoires in COVID-19 (TCRdb year 2020). Receptors were amplified or captured by the immunoSEQ multiplex PCR assay. Sourced from immuneACCESS, this table was stored by TCRdb with only in-frame sequences that have V and J called. A share of the clones is absent; for the studies checked, an unresolved V gene accounts for under half, and the remainder has no known explanation. The sample has about 97,000 clones on record, around 87% of them singletons. The ten largest clones add up to approximately 10% of the sample. The sequenced sample consisted of peripheral blood. The receptor set was obtained from a woman aged 30 to 39 with acute or convalescent COVID-19.

The chain carries TRBV10-2 and TRBJ1-1, with D perhaps matching TRBD1 (5 bases). This CDR3 region has 13 residues. The germline gives CDR1 WSHSY, CDR2 SAAADI. V shed 7 bases and J shed 0 bases, with 9 bases lying between them. CDR3 in DNA: TGCGCCAGCATGCGGGGGATGAACACTGAAGCTTTCTTT. Translated, it gives CASMRGMNTEAFF.

J is TRBJ1-1 and V is TRBV19; D is possibly TRBD1 (5 bases). Germline V lookup: CDR1 LNHDA, CDR2 SQIVND (reference sequence). This CDR3 has 13 residues. Deletions cut 1 base from V and 11 bases from J, with 14 bases between. Here the CDR3 DNA reads TGTGCCAGTAGTATAGGGGGTGACAGACGGGCTTTCTTT. Encoded protein: CASSIGGDRRAFF. The full variable domain, in which reference TRBV19 and TRBJ1-1 provide the parts outside the CDR3, is DGGITQSPKYLFRKEGQNVTLSCEQNLNHDAMYWYRQDPGQGLRLIYYSQIVNDFQKGDIAEGYSVSREKKESFPLTVTSAQKNPTAFYLCASSIGGDRRAFFGQGTRLTVV.